This T cell receptor (beta chain) was sequenced for a study of long-term antiretroviral therapy in people with HIV. Study results and caveats: Collection of the blood took place between the mid-2000s and the late 2010s. The ART regimens in use then may have been less effective than current ones.

Concerning this clone itself: Its target is unknown.

The assay used was immunoSEQ (version v3.0), run at survey level. For every sample, sequencing targeted roughly 40,000-55,000 T-cell genomes. Repertoires were generated with immunoSEQ multiplex PCR, while TCRdb's copy carries only in-frame clones and drops some. The sample includes approximately 31,000 clones, more than 95% of them seen just once. Treated in the United States were all of the participants with HIV. The receptor was isolated from a man aged 25-45 years with HIV. This material consisted of unsorted PBMCs, taken 6.9 years after starting antiretroviral therapy.

The DNA of the CDR3 is TGTGCCAGCTCAATCTCTGGACAGGTGGGAGGCTACACCTTC. Its translation: CASSISGQVGGYTF. This chain links TRBV19 with TRBJ1-2; 7 nucleotides line up with TRBD1. CDR1 is LNHDA, CDR2 SQIVND, per germline (reference sequence). With V trimmed by 9 bases and J by 8 bases, 15 bases remained unmatched. The CDR3 length is 14 residues.